The 16 T cell receptor beta chains below were found in one sample sequenced in a study of T cells in Graves' hyperthyroidism and ophthalmopathy. The investigators amplified TCR beta CDR3 regions from RNA transcripts. Carried out on the TCR CDR3, a first-round RT-PCR used the HTBI primer set. TCRdb itself ran the multiplex PCR reads through MiXCR, one entry per CDR3 protein. The repertoire holds 500,000 to 650,000 distinct CDR3 sequences, with about 14% as singletons. The material sequenced was blood. The receptors come from a woman aged 45-65 years with Graves' ophthalmopathy.

This clonotype was seen a handful of times. The V gene is TRBV19, the J gene TRBJ1-6; tentative D call: TRBD1 (5 bases). Trimming took 5 bases from V and 9 from J, leaving 17 bases between them. The CDR3 has 15 amino acids. Looked up from germline, CDR1 is LNHDA and CDR2 is SQIVND (reference sequence). CDR3 in amino acids: CASSVRDRKTSPLHF. The CDR3 DNA is TGTGCCAGTAGTGTTCGGGACCGTAAGACTTCACCCCTCCACTTT.

This sequence joins TRBV7-2 and TRBJ2-5; the match to TRBD1 covers 11 bases. V shed 5 bases, J shed 5 bases, and the junction held 7 bases outside the gene matches. CDR3 length: 15 amino acids. Germline-derived CDR1 and CDR2 are SGHTA and FQGNSA. The DNA of the CDR3 is TGTGCCAGCAGCATCCGGACAGGGGGCGCGGAGACCCAGTACTTC. It specifies CASSIRTGGAETQYF. Full variable domain (remainder filled in from reference TRBV7-2 and TRBJ2-5): GAGVSQSPSNKVTEKGKDVELRCDPISGHTALYWYRQSLGQGLEFLIYFQGNSAPDKSGLPSDRFSAERTGGSVSTLTIQRTQQEDSAVYLCASSIRTGGAETQYFGPGTRLLVL.

This clonotype was observed at least ten times. V and J are TRBV7-2 and TRBJ2-1; 8 bases are shared with TRBD2. Per germline, CDR1 SGHTA and CDR2 FQGNSA. The CDR3 has 15 residues. V lost 5 bases and J lost 8; bases outside the gene matches: 11. The CDR3 spells CASSPRRGTRDEQFF. DNA of the CDR3: TGTGCCAGCAGCCCCCGGCGGGGGACTAGGGATGAGCAGTTCTTC.

This clonotype was found many times. This sequence joins TRBV12-3 or TRBV12-4 and TRBJ1-1; D is unresolved. The CDR3 is 12 amino acids. V was trimmed by 6 bases and J by 8 bases, leaving 13 bases between them. The CDR3: CASSRRSREAFF. The CDR3 coding sequence is TGTGCCAGCAGCCGTCGGTCCAGGGAAGCTTTCTTT.

This clonotype has more than one count but fewer than ten. This sequence joins TRBV14 and TRBJ2-5, with D perhaps matching TRBD1 (5 bases). This CDR3 is built from 17 residues. Germline V lookup: CDR1 SGHDN, CDR2 FVKESK. Trimming cost V 0 bases and J 2 bases, with 16 bases left between them. CDR3 DNA: TGTGCCAGCAGCCAAGATTATTTTAGGGCAGGGCAAGAGACCCAGTACTTC. Translated, it gives CASSQDYFRAGQETQYF.

The table lists this clonotype with many counts. The chain uses TRBV6-2 or TRBV6-3 and TRBJ1-1, with 8 positions matching TRBD1. Per the germline V gene, CDR1 is MNHEY and CDR2 is SVGEGT. The J segment lost 7 bases and the V segment lost 6 bases, leaving 13 bases of the junction unmatched. CDR3 length: 15 amino acids. The CDR3 protein is CASSGQGVVALEAFF. CDR3 in DNA: TGTGCCAGCAGCGGACAGGGTGTCGTGGCCCTTGAAGCTTTCTTT.

In its sample, this clonotype was seen many times. The chain employs TRBV28 and TRBJ2-7; TRBD1 matches at 7 bases. Trimming removed 3 bases from V and 7 bases from J; junction bases left unmatched: 9. Germline lookup yields CDR1 MDHEN and CDR2 SYDVKM. This CDR3 region has 14 residues. CDR3 in DNA: TGTGCCAGCAGTTTGTTATACAGGGGTGGGGAGCAGTACTTC. Residues: CASSLLYRGGEQYF. The full variable domain, its missing parts supplied by reference TRBV28 and TRBJ2-7, is DVKVTQSSRYLVKRTGEKVFLECVQDMDHENMFWYRQDPGLGLRLIYFSYDVKMKEKGDIPEGYSVSREKKERFSLILESASTNQTSMYLCASSLLYRGGEQYFGPGTRLTVT.

This clonotype was detected many times. The chain joins TRBV5-1 to TRBJ2-1; D is possibly TRBD1 (6 bases). The CDR3 totals 15 residues. The germline gives CDR1 SGHRS, CDR2 YFSETQ. Trimming stripped 5 bases from V and 0 bases from J, with 12 bases between. CDR3 loop: CASRPGDRSYNEQFF. CDR3 bases: TGCGCCAGCAGACCAGGGGACCGCTCCTACAATGAGCAGTTCTTC.

The genes are TRBV12-3 or TRBV12-4 and TRBJ2-7; 12 nucleotides match TRBD2. Trimming cost V 3 bases and J 2 bases; bases outside gene matches: 8. The CDR3 totals 17 residues. The CDR3 is CASSLARTSGNTYEQYF. Written as DNA, the CDR3 is TGTGCCAGCAGTTTGGCCAGGACTAGCGGGAATACCTACGAGCAGTACTTC.

This clonotype appeared many times. V is TRBV20-1 and J is TRBJ1-1; no reliable D call. Germline V lookup: CDR1 DFQATT, CDR2 SNEGSKA (reference sequence). This CDR3 is 15 amino acids long. Trimming took 1 base from V and 0 from J, leaving 12 bases between them. The CDR3 coding sequence is TGCAGTGCTAGAGCCCACCTACAGTTGAACACTGAAGCTTTCTTT. It is translated as CSARAHLQLNTEAFF.

In nucleotides, the CDR3 is TGTGCCAGCAGTTTTCTGGTCGCGTATCAGCCCCAGCATTTT. Residues: CASSFLVAYQPQHF. This chain connects TRBV28 to TRBJ1-5; D is unclear. This CDR3 is 14 amino acids long. Germline-derived CDR1 and CDR2 are MDHEN and SYDVKM. Trimming took 3 bases from V and 5 from J, leaving 11 bases between them.

This clonotype was found many times. The chain links TRBV5-6 to TRBJ2-7; D perhaps matches TRBD2 (6 bases). The length of the CDR3 is 18 residues. Trimming cost V 2 bases and J 3 bases, with 24 bases left between them. The germline gives CDR1 SGHDT, CDR2 YYEEEE. Here the CDR3 reads CASSLRDPDRAGSYEQYF. Here the CDR3 DNA reads TGTGCCAGCAGCTTAAGGGACCCCGATAGGGCGGGAAGCTACGAGCAGTACTTC.

Details on this clonotype: This likely came from a read error, as a far larger clone is one base away. The CDR3 nucleotides read TGTGCCGGCAGCACGACAGGGGACACTGAAGCTTTCTTT. Protein: CAGSTTGDTEAFF. The chain combines TRBV11-3 with TRBJ1-1, with 8 bases identical to TRBD1. Germline V gene sequence: CDR1 SGHNT, CDR2 YENEEA. This CDR3 region has 13 residues.

This clonotype was detected only a few times. The rearrangement joins TRBV19 to TRBJ2-3; no definite D call. The CDR3 sequence is 14 residues long. The V and J ends lost 3 bases and 6 bases respectively, with 13 bases between them. CDR1 is LNHDA, CDR2 SQIVND, per germline (reference sequence). CDR3 sequence: CASSMVRLADTQYF. The CDR3 DNA reads as TGTGCCAGTAGTATGGTTCGTCTGGCTGATACGCAGTATTTT.

In this sample, this clonotype turned up a few times. Sequence at one end of the junction differs from germline and may be a read error. The genes are TRBV19 and TRBJ1-2; 10 bases match TRBD1. The CDR3 loop spans 14 amino acids. Germline CDR1 LNHDA, CDR2 SQIVND (reference sequence). CDR3 protein: CASSTMTGGVGYAF. CDR3 coding DNA: TGTGCCAGTAGCACCATGACAGGGGGCGTTGGCTACGCCTTC.

This clonotype was recorded at least ten times. The CDR3 loop reads CASSRDRGQYYGYTF. The CDR3 nucleotides read TGTGCCAGCAGCCGAGACAGGGGGCAGTACTATGGCTACACCTTC. The chain is built from TRBV11-2 and TRBJ1-2, with 10 bases that match TRBD1. The CDR3 contains 15 residues. The V and J ends lost 5 bases and 3 bases, in that order; junction bases with no gene match: 6. Germline CDR1 is SGHAT and CDR2 is FQNNGV.